This T cell receptor beta chain was observed in a study of blood T cell repertoires in COVID-19. Overall study context: Sites in the United States, Italy and Spain provided acute and convalescent COVID-19 samples. PBMCs, B-cell-depleted T cells, or T cells provided the cDNA or gDNA that made up the material.

Original analysis: Nucleated cell number was recorded as an estimate derived from reference gene primer amplification. This table comes from immunoSEQ multiplex PCR, and its TCRdb copy is limited to in-frame clones, with some not included. For V, J and clone size, that table is used; D and trimming come from the DNA. The sample has 110,000 to 150,000 clones, 65% to 85% seen once; the top ten hold around 2.1%. V lost 0 bases, J lost 0 bases, and 17 bases lay in between. In germline, CDR1 is GTSNPN, CDR2 SVGIG (reference sequence). This CDR3 has 17 amino acids. The chain uses TRBV30 and TRBJ1-2; TRBD1 is a possible D gene (5 bases). This receptor was taken from a woman aged 55-70 years with acute or convalescent COVID-19. The sequenced material came from peripheral blood. Written as DNA, the CDR3 is TGTGCCTGGAGTGTTTCCAGGGTAAGGGGATCTAACTATGGCTACACCTTC. Amino acid sequence: CAWSVSRVRGSNYGYTF. Variable domain in full (rest from reference TRBV30 and TRBJ1-2): SQTIHQWPATLVQPVGSPLSLECTVEGTSNPNLYWYRQAAGRGLQLLFYSVGIGQISSEVPQNLSASRPQDRQFILSSKKLLLSDSGFYLCAWSVSRVRGSNYGYTFGSGTRLTVV.